The present entry profiles one TCR beta chain with its context. The target antigen is unknown. V gave up 5 bases and J gave up 1 base, with 11 bases separating them. CDR1 and CDR2 from the germline V gene are LGHNA and YSLEER. The CDR3 sequence is 15 residues long. The data belong to a study of T cells in narcolepsy. Libraries were prepared by immunoSEQ multiplex PCR; TCRdb keeps only in-frame clonotypes and omits some of them. The sample holds about 40,000 clones, around 89% seen once. General study findings and limits: Healthy controls reportedly lacked the autoreactive clonotypes serially found in patients' blood. Comparing one patient's CSF and blood CD4+ clonotypes highlighted HCRT- and TRIB2-specific autoreactive clonotypes.

This chain uses TRBV4-3 with TRBJ2-2; D gene uncertain. This TCR was sampled from a human donor with narcolepsy. Material for sequencing was CD45RA- memory CD4+ T cells from PBMCs. The CDR3 loop is CASSKNKLNTGELFF. Written as DNA, the CDR3 is TGCGCCAGCAGCAAAAACAAATTGAACACCGGGGAGCTGTTTTTT.